The next 31 T cell receptor beta chains were all read from a single sample in a study of radiotherapy plus CTLA-4 blockade in lung cancer. Some clones are missing from TCRdb's copy, which holds only in-frame ones; the method was immunoSEQ multiplex PCR. The table includes 55,000 to 80,000 clones, roughly 80% detected once. Sequencing was performed on peripheral blood, taken from a patient treated with radiotherapy plus ipilimumab. These receptors came from a human donor with non-small cell lung cancer who had a complete response to radiotherapy plus ipilimumab.

Only a few counts were recorded for this clone. The V gene is TRBV19, the J gene TRBJ2-7; 7 bases line up with TRBD2. This CDR3 region has 13 residues. Losses at the gene ends were 3 bases for V and 6 bases for J; bases not matched to a gene: 5. Germline loops: CDR1 LNHDA, CDR2 SQIVND (reference sequence). CDR3 amino acids: CASSIVRTSEQYF. CDR3 nucleotide sequence: TGTGCCAGTAGTATCGTCAGGACTAGCGAGCAGTACTTC.

The V gene is TRBV6-6, the J gene TRBJ1-6; 10 nucleotides align to TRBD1. The germline V gene encodes CDR1 MNHNY and CDR2 SVGAGI (reference sequence). Losses at the gene ends were 7 bases for V and 10 bases for J; bases not matched to a gene: 4. The CDR3 sequence is 13 residues long. CDR3 nucleotides: TGTGCCAGCATGCGGACAGGGGGATCACCCCTCCACTTT. Translated, it gives CASMRTGGSPLHF.

The chain joins TRBV28 to TRBJ1-1; 10 bases are a match to TRBD1. Looked up from germline, CDR1 is MDHEN and CDR2 is SYDVKM. The CDR3 is 18 amino acids. Trimming at V came to 7 bases and at J to 0 bases, leaving 14 bases not matched to a gene. CDR3 coding DNA: TGTGCCAGCAACAATCCTCCCGGGACAGGGGTCATGAACACTGAAGCTTTCTTT. Its protein product is CASNNPPGTGVMNTEAFF.

The J gene is TRBJ2-1, the V gene TRBV7-8, with a tentative D call TRBD2 (6 bases). The V end was cut by 3 bases, the J end by 0 bases, with 9 bases between. The germline V gene has CDR1 SGHVS and CDR2 FQNEAQ. The CDR3 totals 15 residues. This chain's CDR3 is CASSLAGSSYNEQFF. The CDR3 DNA sequence: TGTGCCAGCAGCTTGGCGGGGAGCTCCTACAATGAGCAGTTCTTC.

The rearrangement joins TRBV5-1 to TRBJ2-5; the D gene is possibly TRBD1 (6 bases). CDR1 is SGHRS and CDR2 is YFSETQ in the germline V gene. Trimming stripped 7 bases from V and 2 bases from J, with 15 bases between. The CDR3 sequence is 14 residues long. In nucleotides, the CDR3 is TGCGCCAGCCACGGGGCAAGGGGGCAAGAGACCCAGTACTTC. Its translation is CASHGARGQETQYF.

V is TRBV4-3 and J is TRBJ2-6; no reliable D call. The CDR3 totals 17 residues. Germline V gene lookup returns CDR1 LGHNA and CDR2 YSLEER. V lost 4 bases, J lost 1 base, and 14 bases lay in between. In DNA, the CDR3 is TGCGCCAGCAGCCGCACTACCGAAGAGTCTGGGGCCAACGTCCTGACTTTC. Its translation is CASSRTTEESGANVLTF.

The chain recombines TRBV19 with TRBJ1-2, with 12 bases that match TRBD1. CDR3 size: 17 residues. CDR1 and CDR2 (germline): LNHDA, SQIVND (reference sequence). V lost 3 bases and J lost 5; bases outside the gene matches: 10. The CDR3 region has the DNA TGTGCCAGTAGTATCCCCGGGACAGGGGGCCTAATATATGGCTACACCTTC. Its translation is CASSIPGTGGLIYGYTF.

The chain is built from TRBV30 and TRBJ1-3; no clear D gene. Trimming cost V 3 bases and J 2 bases, with 14 bases left between them. The CDR3 length is 15 residues. The germline gives CDR1 GTSNPN, CDR2 SVGIG (reference sequence). The CDR3 nucleotides are TGTGCCTGGAGGAGGCGGGGAATCGCTGGAAACACCATATATTTT. It encodes CAWRRRGIAGNTIYF.

Written as DNA, the CDR3 is TGCGCCAGCAGCTTAGGGACAGTTGCAACTAATGAAAAACTGTTTTTT. It is translated as CASSLGTVATNEKLFF. V and J are TRBV5-1 and TRBJ1-4; TRBD1 matches at 7 bases. The V gene's germline CDR1 is SGHRS and CDR2 YFSETQ. The ends lost 2 bases at V and 0 bases at J; junction bases unmatched: 4. The CDR3 contains 16 residues.

J is TRBJ2-5 and V is TRBV19, with 16 bases aligning to TRBD2. The CDR3 has 17 amino acids. The germline CDR1 and CDR2 sequences are LNHDA and SQIVND (reference sequence). Losses at the gene ends were 5 bases for V and 4 bases for J; bases not matched to a gene: 7. For the CDR3, the DNA is TGTGCCAGTAGTTGGGGGGGACTAGCGGGAGGGCGAGAGACCCAGTACTTC. Amino acid sequence: CASSWGGLAGGRETQYF.

This rearrangement joins TRBV5-1 to TRBJ2-1; 8 bases align to TRBD2. The CDR3 has 17 amino acids. Germline CDR1 SGHRS, CDR2 YFSETQ. V was clipped by 4 bases and J by 2 bases; unmatched bases: 11. The CDR3 sequence: CASSPGAGGGPYNEQFF. The CDR3 DNA follows: TGCGCCAGCAGCCCCGGGGCGGGGGGTGGACCCTACAATGAGCAGTTCTTC.

V is TRBV19 and J is TRBJ2-1; 7 nucleotides align to TRBD1. This CDR3 comprises 14 residues. J was trimmed by 2 bases and V by 6 bases; bases with no gene match: 4. CDR1 is LNHDA and CDR2 is SQIVND in the germline V gene (reference sequence). DNA of the CDR3: TGTGCCAGTAGGACCGGGACAGCCTACAATGAGCAGTTCTTC. This translates into CASRTGTAYNEQFF.

This chain joins TRBV7-2 and TRBJ1-4; 9 bases are a match to TRBD1. Germline CDR1 SGHTA, CDR2 FQGNSA. The CDR3 contains 15 residues. V shed 4 bases and J 8 bases; nucleotides not matched to a gene: 8. CDR3: CASSSGQGVREKLFF. In nucleotides, the CDR3 is TGTGCCAGCAGCTCGGGACAGGGAGTTCGAGAAAAACTGTTTTTT. Supplemented by reference TRBV7-2 and TRBJ1-4, the full variable domain reads GAGVSQSPSNKVTEKGKDVELRCDPISGHTALYWYRQSLGQGLEFLIYFQGNSAPDKSGLPSDRFSAERTGGSVSTLTIQRTQQEDSAVYLCASSSGQGVREKLFFGSGTQLSVL.

The CDR3 region has the DNA TGCAGTGCTATACTGGATGGCTACACCTTC. This encodes CSAILDGYTF. This sequence joins TRBV20-1 and TRBJ1-2; no clear D gene. From germline, CDR1 is DFQATT and CDR2 SNEGSKA (reference sequence). With 4 bases removed from V and 6 bases from J, the gap between germline ends came to 6 bases. The CDR3 runs to 10 residues.

The genes are TRBV9 and TRBJ2-3; D not certain. The CDR3 loop spans 15 amino acids. Germline V gives CDR1 SGDLS, CDR2 YYNGEE. V gave up 0 bases and J gave up 5 bases, with 13 bases separating them. The CDR3 bases are TGTGCCAGCAGCGTAGGCCCCAATGAGAGAGATACGCAGTATTTT. Translation gives CASSVGPNERDTQYF.

This clone has more than one count but fewer than ten. This rearrangement joins TRBV6-4 to TRBJ1-2, with 7 bases matching TRBD1. This CDR3 region has 12 residues. J was trimmed by 8 bases and V by 3 bases; bases with no gene match: 3. Germline V gene data show CDR1 as MRHNA and CDR2 as SNTAGT. CDR3 nucleotides: TGTGCCAGCAGTGAGACAGGGTACGGCTACACCTTC. Translating gives CASSETGYGYTF.

The chain combines TRBV29-1 with TRBJ1-1; TRBD1 matches at 8 bases. The CDR3 length is 13 residues. Germline V gene sequence: CDR1 SQVTM, CDR2 ANQGSEA. Unmatched junction bases numbered 6, after V lost 7 bases and J lost 2 bases. CDR3 amino acids: CSASQGGNTEAFF. The CDR3 DNA sequence: TGCAGCGCTTCACAGGGGGGAAACACTGAAGCTTTCTTT. Filled out from reference TRBV29-1 and TRBJ1-1, the complete variable domain reads SAVISQKPSRDICQRGTSLTIQCQVDSQVTMMFWYRQQPGQSLTLIATANQGSEATYESGFVIDKFPISRPNLTFSTLTVSNMSPEDSSIYLCSASQGGNTEAFFGQGTRLTVV.

This clone has more than one count but fewer than ten. The J gene is TRBJ1-1, the V gene TRBV15; weak D call: TRBD1 (6 bases). Trimming shortened V by 7 bases and J by 4 bases, and 22 bases separated the two germline ends. The germline gives CDR1 LNHNV, CDR2 YYDKDF (reference sequence). The CDR3 totals 16 residues. DNA for the CDR3: TGTGCCACCAACGATAGAGAACAGGGACGGGGCACTGAAGCTTTCTTT. Translating gives CATNDREQGRGTEAFF.

This chain joins TRBV7-2 and TRBJ1-3; D might be TRBD1 (5 bases). The V end was cut by 2 bases, the J end by 1 base, with 15 bases between. The CDR3 is 17 amino acids. CDR1 and CDR2 from the germline V gene are SGHTA and FQGNSA. The CDR3 DNA reads TGTGCCAGCAGCTTAATCGGACAACGTCTTTCTGGAAACACCATATATTTT. It is translated as CASSLIGQRLSGNTIYF.

The J gene is TRBJ2-3, the V gene TRBV10-3; 7 bases map to TRBD2. CDR1 is ENHRY, CDR2 SYGVKD, per germline. V dropped 3 bases and J dropped 1; count of bases not matched to a gene: 1. The CDR3 loop spans 14 amino acids. The DNA for the CDR3 is TGTGCCATCAGTGATGGGGGGGGCACAGATACGCAGTATTTT. Protein: CAISDGGGTDTQYF.

Only one count was recorded for this clone. CDR3 residues: CASTLEDRGASTQYF. DNA for the CDR3: TGTGCCAGCACCCTAGAGGACAGGGGCGCATCGACCCAGTACTTC. The chain is built from TRBV7-2 and TRBJ2-5; 9 bases align to TRBD1. CDR1 SGHTA and CDR2 FQGNSA come from the germline V gene. The junction had 13 bases not matched to a gene; V was cut back by 7 bases and J by 7 bases. CDR3 length equals 15 residues.

The chain uses TRBV7-2 and TRBJ2-3, with TRBD1 identical over 8 bases. CDR1 and CDR2 from the germline V gene are SGHTA and FQGNSA. Losses at the gene ends were 5 bases for V and 4 bases for J; bases not matched to a gene: 8. There are 15 residues in the CDR3. This CDR3 is CASSARQGISDTQYF. The CDR3 nucleotides read TGTGCCAGCAGCGCCCGACAGGGGATCTCAGATACGCAGTATTTT.

In regard to this clone: The sample carries other DNA sequences with the same CDR3. The chain has TRBV7-9 and TRBJ1-1; 7 bases agree with TRBD1. The CDR3 is 14 amino acids. After removal of 5 bases from V and 0 bases from J, the junction contained 3 bases not matched to a gene. Germline V lookup: CDR1 SEHNR, CDR2 FQNEAQ (reference sequence). CDR3 residues: CASSPQGMNTEAFF. The CDR3, as DNA: TGTGCCAGCAGCCCACAGGGGATGAACACTGAAGCTTTCTTT.

This rearrangement joins TRBV5-1 to TRBJ2-4, with TRBD2 matching over 8 bases. This CDR3 is built from 13 residues. The V segment lost 3 bases and the J segment 5 bases; nucleotides outside the gene matches: 1. Germline values: CDR1 SGHRS, CDR2 YFSETQ. The CDR3 region has the DNA TGCGCCAGCAGCTACGGGGGGGAAAACATTCAGTACTTC. Amino acid sequence: CASSYGGENIQYF.

V is TRBV18 and J is TRBJ1-2, with TRBD1 matching over 9 bases. V was clipped by 5 bases and J by 6 bases; unmatched bases: 4. CDR1 and CDR2 (germline): KGHSH, LQKENI. The CDR3 covers 13 residues. In DNA, the CDR3 is TGTGCCAGCTCAAGGGACAGGGTAAATGGCTACACCTTC. The encoded protein is CASSRDRVNGYTF.

The chain combines TRBV7-9 with TRBJ1-1, with D possibly matching TRBD1 (6 bases). CDR3 length: 14 residues. Germline loops: CDR1 SEHNR, CDR2 FQNEAQ (reference sequence). Trimming removed 1 base at V and 4 bases at J, with 10 bases between. CDR3 in DNA: TGTGCCAGCAGCTTAGTCTCAGGGGTCACTGAAGCTTTCTTT. Protein: CASSLVSGVTEAFF. Combining the CDR3 with reference TRBV7-9 and TRBJ1-1 gives the whole variable domain DTGVSQNPRHKITKRGQNVTFRCDPISEHNRLYWYRQTLGQGPEFLTYFQNEAQLEKSRLLSDRFSAERPKGSFSTLEIQRTEQGDSAMYLCASSLVSGVTEAFFGQGTRLTVV.

This rearrangement joins TRBV10-3 to TRBJ2-3; a possible D gene is TRBD2 (7 bases). Trimming removed 2 bases at V and 6 bases at J, with 12 bases between. CDR1 and CDR2 (germline): ENHRY, SYGVKD. This CDR3 has 14 amino acids. The CDR3 here is CAISEGRGGDTQYF. CDR3 nucleotide sequence: TGTGCCATCAGTGAGGGCAGGGGAGGGGATACGCAGTATTTT.

The chain combines TRBV10-1 with TRBJ1-1; D might be TRBD1 (6 bases). The length of the CDR3 is 14 residues. V lost 5 bases, J lost 1 base, and 11 bases lay in between. The germline V gene has CDR1 WNHNN and CDR2 SYGVQD (reference sequence). CDR3 in amino acids: CASSPGGGNTEAFF. CDR3 nucleotide sequence: TGCGCCAGCAGTCCCGGAGGGGGGAACACTGAAGCTTTCTTT.

This clone showed up just a few times. The chain joins TRBV5-1 to TRBJ1-1; the match to TRBD1 covers 8 bases. CDR1 and CDR2 from the germline V gene are SGHRS and YFSETQ. Trimming removed 4 bases from V and 3 bases from J; junction bases left unmatched: 11. The CDR3 loop spans 16 amino acids. This CDR3 is CASSRGKDRAYTEAFF. The CDR3 DNA follows: TGCGCCAGCAGCCGCGGAAAGGACAGGGCTTACACTGAAGCTTTCTTT.

This clone occurred once. J is TRBJ2-1 and V is TRBV30, with a tentative D call TRBD2 (5 bases). The CDR3 sequence is 14 residues long. Germline V CDR1 and CDR2: GTSNPN, SVGIG (reference sequence). Trimming shortened V by 5 bases and J by 4 bases, and 15 bases separated the two germline ends. CDR3 in DNA: TGTGCCTGGGAGGGCAGCGCCTTATACAATGAGCAGTTCTTC. This codes for CAWEGSALYNEQFF.

V gene TRBV18 combines with J gene TRBJ2-3; D is uncertain. Trimming stripped 0 bases from V and 5 bases from J, with 6 bases between. CDR3 length: 13 residues. The germline CDR1 and CDR2 sequences are KGHSH and LQKENI. CDR3 loop: CASSPPGQDTQYF. DNA for the CDR3: TGTGCCAGCTCACCACCAGGGCAAGATACGCAGTATTTT.